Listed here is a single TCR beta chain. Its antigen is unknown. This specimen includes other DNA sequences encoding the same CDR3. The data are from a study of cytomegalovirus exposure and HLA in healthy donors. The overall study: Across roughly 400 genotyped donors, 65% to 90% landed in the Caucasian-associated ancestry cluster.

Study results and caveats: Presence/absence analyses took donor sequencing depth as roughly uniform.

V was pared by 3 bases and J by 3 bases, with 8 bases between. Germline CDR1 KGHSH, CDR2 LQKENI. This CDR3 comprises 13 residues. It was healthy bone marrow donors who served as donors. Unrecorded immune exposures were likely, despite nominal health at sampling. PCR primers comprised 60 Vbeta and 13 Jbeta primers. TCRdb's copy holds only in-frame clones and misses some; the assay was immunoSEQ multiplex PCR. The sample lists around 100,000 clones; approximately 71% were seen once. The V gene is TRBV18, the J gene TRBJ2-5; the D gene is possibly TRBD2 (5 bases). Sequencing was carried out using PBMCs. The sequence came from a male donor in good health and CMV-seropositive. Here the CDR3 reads CASSPSREETQYF. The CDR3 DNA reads TGTGCCAGCTCACCCTCGCGGGAAGAGACCCAGTACTTC. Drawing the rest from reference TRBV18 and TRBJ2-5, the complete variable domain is NAGVMQNPRHLVRRRGQEARLRCSPMKGHSHVYWYRQLPEEGLKFMVYLQKENIIDESGMPKERFSAEFPKEGPSILRIQQVVRGDSAAYFCASSPSREETQYFGPGTRLLVL.